The T cell receptor (beta chain) described here comes from a study of cytomegalovirus exposure and HLA in healthy donors (dated by TCRdb to about 2017). A note on the overall study: A later analysis indicated that the roughly 130 validation repertoires were generated on the platform also employed for the 600 to 750 repertoires of the first cohort. A separate validation cohort of more than 100 different subjects was used in addition to the roughly 720-subject first cohort. The study aimed to test whether signatures of past pathogen exposure could be identified by cataloging public T cell receptors. To predict cytomegalovirus infection status, the study combined high-throughput TCR immunosequencing, statistical association of individual TCRs with disease status, and machine learning.

The library relied on the immunoSEQ multiplex PCR assay. In the authors' own workflow: To diagnose cytomegalovirus status from the catalog of TCR beta chain sequences, a statistical classification framework was built. The source is immuneACCESS, and TCRdb retained only in-frame sequences with V and J called. Part of the clones is not carried over; for the studies checked, unresolved V genes explain less than half of this, and the remainder is unexplained. The V and J calls and clone size are taken from that table; D and trimming were inferred from the DNA. This sample is represented by 65,000 to 85,000 clones; roughly 96% of them were singletons. Clones ranked in the top ten supply approximately 0.73% of the sample. Its CDR3 holds 17 amino acids, cysteine through phenylalanine. Just CDR3 DNA is preserved here, 51 bases in frame from base 1. Based on the germline V gene (reference sequence), the CDR1 and CDR2 sequences are SEHNR and FQNEAQ. Germline trimming: 2 bases from V, 2 bases from J; junction bases outside gene matches: 8.

Comment on this clone: The specificity of this receptor is unknown. No much larger clone is present one base from it, and per-base qualities are unavailable.

The donors belonged to the validation cohort of about 120 subjects, which was separate from the approximately 700-subject first cohort. General study outcomes and caveats: The classifier was reported to diagnose cytomegalovirus status with high specificity and sensitivity in both the original cohort and the validation cohort. Three of the identified cytomegalovirus-associated TCR beta chains were confirmed in vitro to be specific for cytomegalovirus antigens. The authors suggested that the approach could potentially be extended to other disease states and immunological phenotypes. Most TCR sequences were observed very rarely across donors, whereas some public TCRs were present in many individuals. In a later analysis, TCRs clustered in the first cohort were found to also tend to co-occur in the 100 to 150 validation repertoires, with around 94% of cluster scores above 0. The validation cohort had no HLA typing available for a later analysis, so co-occurrence within that cohort was assessed over all 130 or so repertoires. The study listed 150 to 200 TCR beta chains as associated with cytomegalovirus.

Input material: PBMCs. The sequence joins TRBV7-9 to TRBJ2-3; the central 9 bases match TRBD2. The origin of this receptor is a woman younger than 35 in good health and CMV-seronegative. The CDR3 amino acid sequence is: CASSLLPSGALTDTQYF. The sequenced DNA: TGTGCCAGCAGCTTATTACCTAGCGGGGCCCTCACAGATACGCAGTATTTT.